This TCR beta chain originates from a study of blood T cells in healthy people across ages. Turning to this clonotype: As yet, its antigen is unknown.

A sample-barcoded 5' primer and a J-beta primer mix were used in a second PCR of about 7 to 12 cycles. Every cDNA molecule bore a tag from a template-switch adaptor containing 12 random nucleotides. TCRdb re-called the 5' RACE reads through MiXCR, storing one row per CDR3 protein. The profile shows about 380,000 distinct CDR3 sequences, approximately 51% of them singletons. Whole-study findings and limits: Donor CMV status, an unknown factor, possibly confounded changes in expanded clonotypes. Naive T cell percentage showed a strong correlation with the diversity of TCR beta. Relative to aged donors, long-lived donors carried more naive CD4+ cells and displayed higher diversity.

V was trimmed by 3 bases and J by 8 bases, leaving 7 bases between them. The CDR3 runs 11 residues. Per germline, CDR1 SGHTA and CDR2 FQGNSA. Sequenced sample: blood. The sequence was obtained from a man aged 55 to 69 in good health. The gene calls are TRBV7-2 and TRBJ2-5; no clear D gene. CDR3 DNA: TGTGCCAGCAGCTTGGTCGGAACCCAGTACTTC. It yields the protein CASSLVGTQYF.